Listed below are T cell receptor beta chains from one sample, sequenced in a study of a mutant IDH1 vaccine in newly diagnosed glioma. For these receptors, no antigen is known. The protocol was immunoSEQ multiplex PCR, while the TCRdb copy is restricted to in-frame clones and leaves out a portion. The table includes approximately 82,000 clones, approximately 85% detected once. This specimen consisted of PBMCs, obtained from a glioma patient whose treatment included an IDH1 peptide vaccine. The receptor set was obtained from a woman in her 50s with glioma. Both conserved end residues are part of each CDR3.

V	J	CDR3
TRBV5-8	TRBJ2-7	CASSPDGSSYEQYF
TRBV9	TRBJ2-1	CASSVGLAYNEQFF
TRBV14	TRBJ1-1	CASSQGSGPPKDTEAFF
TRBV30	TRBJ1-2	CAWSVKGASKSYTF
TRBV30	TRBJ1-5	CAWSWTGGNQPQHF
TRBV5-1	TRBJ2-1	CASSLTGAYNEQFF
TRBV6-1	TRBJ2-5	CASSVLGLQETQYF
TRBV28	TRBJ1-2	CASSPGTGKRDGYTF
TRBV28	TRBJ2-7	CASSINRGAYEQYF
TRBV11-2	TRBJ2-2	CASSSIQGNTGELFF
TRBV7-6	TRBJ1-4	CASSLAVQGAEKLFF
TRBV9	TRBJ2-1	CASSPTLIQGARNNEQFF
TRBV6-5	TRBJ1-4	CASSSPRTGGAEKLFF
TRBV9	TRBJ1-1	CASSLGTGLSNTEAFF
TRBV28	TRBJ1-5	CASSFLNSNQPQHF
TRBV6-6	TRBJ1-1	CASSYGGPPSAFF
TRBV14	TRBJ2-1	CASRRTGISYNEQFF
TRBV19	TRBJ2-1	CASSPSGLAGGVNRREFF
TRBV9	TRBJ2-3	CASSVEDRATDTQYF
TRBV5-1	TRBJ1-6	CASSLNPGGSPLHF
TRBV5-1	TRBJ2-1	CASSFETGDWDEQFF
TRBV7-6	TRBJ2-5	CASSLGASPVIETQYF
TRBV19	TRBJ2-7	CASSAGLSYYEQYF
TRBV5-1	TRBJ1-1	CASSLDILETEAFF
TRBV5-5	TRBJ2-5	CASRRTSGSHQETQYF
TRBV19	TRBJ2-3	CASSSSSTGYTDTQYF
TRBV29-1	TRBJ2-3	CSVGGTGTRGDTQYF
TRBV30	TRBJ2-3	CAWSRESVSTDTQYF
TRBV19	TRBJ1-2	CASTRTGYGYTF
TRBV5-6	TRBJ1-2	CASSLADYGYTF
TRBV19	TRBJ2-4	CASSIVLENIQYF
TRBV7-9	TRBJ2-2	CASSLTRTGELFF
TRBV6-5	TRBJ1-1	CASSYTGGVFF
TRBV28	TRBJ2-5	CASRAQGETQYF
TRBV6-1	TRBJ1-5	CASSETTGRGQPQHF
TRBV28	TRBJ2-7	CASSFYQREQYF